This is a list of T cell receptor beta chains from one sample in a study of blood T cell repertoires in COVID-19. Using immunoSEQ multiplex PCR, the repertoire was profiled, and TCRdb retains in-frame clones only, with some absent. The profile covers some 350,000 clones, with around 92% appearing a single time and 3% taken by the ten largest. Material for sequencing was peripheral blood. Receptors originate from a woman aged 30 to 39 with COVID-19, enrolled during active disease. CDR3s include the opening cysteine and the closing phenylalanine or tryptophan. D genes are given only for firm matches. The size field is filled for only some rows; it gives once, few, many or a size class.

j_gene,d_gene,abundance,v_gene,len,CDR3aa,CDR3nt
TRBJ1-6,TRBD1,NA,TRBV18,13,CASSSGQGSPLHF,TGTGCCAGCTCATCGGGACAGGGTTCACCCCTCCACTTT
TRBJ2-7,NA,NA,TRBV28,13,CASSSQVTYEQYF,TGTGCCAGCAGTTCACAGGTTACCTACGAGCAGTACTTC
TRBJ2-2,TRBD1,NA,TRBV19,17,CASSRPDRGRRTGELFF,TGTGCCAGTAGCAGACCAGACAGGGGGCGCCGCACCGGGGAGCTGTTTTTT
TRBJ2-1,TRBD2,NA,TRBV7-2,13,CASSLVERGRGFF,TGTGCCAGCAGCTTAGTGGAGCGGGGGAGGGGGTTCTTC
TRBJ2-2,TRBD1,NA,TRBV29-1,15,CSVAGTGIFTGELFF,TGCAGCGTTGCCGGGACAGGGATCTTCACCGGGGAGCTGTTTTTT
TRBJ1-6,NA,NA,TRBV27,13,CASSSRSNSPLHF,TGTGCCAGCAGTTCGCGATCGAATTCACCCCTCCACTTT
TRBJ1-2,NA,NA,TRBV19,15,CASTLDWGGNYGYTF,TGTGCCAGTACCCTTGATTGGGGGGGGAACTATGGCTACACCTTC
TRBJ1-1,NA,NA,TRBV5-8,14,CASSLGGRDTEAFF,TGTGCCAGCAGCTTGGGAGGGAGGGACACTGAAGCTTTCTTT
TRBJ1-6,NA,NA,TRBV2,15,CASSERWAENSPLHF,TGTGCCAGCAGTGAAAGGTGGGCAGAGAATTCACCCCTCCACTTT
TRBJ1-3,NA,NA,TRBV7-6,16,CASSQRSGGTGNTIYF,TGTGCCAGCAGCCAGCGGTCGGGGGGGACTGGAAACACCATATATTTT
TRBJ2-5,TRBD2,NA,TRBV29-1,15,CSVVRSTSGQETQYF,TGCAGCGTTGTCCGTTCGACTAGCGGCCAAGAGACCCAGTACTTC
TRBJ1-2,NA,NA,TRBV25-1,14,CASSENREVYGYTF,TGTGCCAGCAGTGAAAACAGGGAAGTCTATGGCTACACCTTC
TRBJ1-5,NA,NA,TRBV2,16,CASSDRVRYSNQPQHF,TGTGCCAGCAGTGACAGGGTAAGATATAGCAATCAGCCCCAGCATTTT
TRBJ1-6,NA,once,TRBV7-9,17,CASSLSRGEGARSPLHF,TGTGCCAGCAGCTTGTCCCGGGGGGAGGGTGCGAGATCACCCCTCCACTTT
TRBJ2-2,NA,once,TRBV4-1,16,CASSQYPGSNTGELFF,TGCGCCAGCAGCCAGTATCCGGGATCGAACACCGGGGAGCTGTTTTTT
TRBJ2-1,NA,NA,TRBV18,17,CASSPPPGSARYNEQFF,TGTGCCAGCTCACCCCCCCCGGGAAGCGCTCGATACAATGAGCAGTTCTTC
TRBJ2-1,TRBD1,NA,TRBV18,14,CASSPPTGVDEQFF,TGTGCCAGCTCACCACCGACAGGGGTCGATGAGCAGTTCTTC
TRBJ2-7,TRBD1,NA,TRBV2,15,CASSDTGGYSYEQYF,TGTGCCAGCAGTGACACAGGGGGGTATTCCTACGAGCAGTACTTC
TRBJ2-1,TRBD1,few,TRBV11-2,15,CASSLEGTDYNEQFF,TGTGCCAGCAGCTTAGAAGGGACAGACTACAATGAGCAGTTCTTC
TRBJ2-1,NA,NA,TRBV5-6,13,CASSPAGYNEQFF,TGTGCCAGCAGCCCGGCGGGCTACAATGAGCAGTTCTTC